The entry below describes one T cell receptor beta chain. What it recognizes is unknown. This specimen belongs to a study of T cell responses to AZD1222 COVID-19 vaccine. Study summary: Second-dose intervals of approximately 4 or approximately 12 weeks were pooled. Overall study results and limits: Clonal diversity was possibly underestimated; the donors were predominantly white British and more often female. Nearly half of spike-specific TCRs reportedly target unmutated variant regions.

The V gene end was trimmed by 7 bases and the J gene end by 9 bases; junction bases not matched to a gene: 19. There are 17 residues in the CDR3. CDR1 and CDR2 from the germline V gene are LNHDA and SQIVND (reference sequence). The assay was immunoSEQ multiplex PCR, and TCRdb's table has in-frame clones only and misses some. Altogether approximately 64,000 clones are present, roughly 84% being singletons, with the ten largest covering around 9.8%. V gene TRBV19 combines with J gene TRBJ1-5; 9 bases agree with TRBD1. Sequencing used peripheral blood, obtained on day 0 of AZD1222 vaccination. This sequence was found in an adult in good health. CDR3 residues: CASTPSGDRVNNRPQHF. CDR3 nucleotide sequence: TGTGCCAGTACCCCATCCGGGGACAGGGTGAATAACCGGCCCCAGCATTTT.